The rows below give T cell receptor beta chains drawn from one sample of a study of blood T cell repertoires in COVID-19. Sequencing used immunoSEQ multiplex PCR; TCRdb keeps in-frame clones, though not all of them. This sample has around 79,000 clones; less than 90% occur once, and the top ten carry over 8.5%. Material for sequencing was peripheral blood. All receptors come from a human donor in a cohort sampled during active COVID-19. CDR3s include the opening cysteine and the closing phenylalanine or tryptophan. D genes are given only for firm matches. Expanded clones are given a class, and other clones once, few, many or no size at all.

size	D	length	V	J	CDR3	DNA
-	TRBD2	17	TRBV19	TRBJ2-3	CASSDKKREGSTDTQYF	TGTGCCAGTAGCGATAAAAAGCGGGAGGGCAGCACAGATACGCAGTATTTT
-	TRBD2	18	TRBV15	TRBJ2-2	CATSRAPGLAGDTGELFF	TGTGCCACCAGCAGAGCTCCCGGACTAGCGGGGGATACCGGGGAGCTGTTTTTT
-	-	16	TRBV5-6	TRBJ2-7	CASSLASGRGRYEQYF	TGTGCCAGCAGCTTGGCGTCGGGCAGGGGAAGGTACGAGCAGTACTTC
-	-	15	TRBV14	TRBJ2-3	CASSQGTPSTDTQYF	TGTGCCAGCAGCCAAGGGACACCCAGCACAGATACGCAGTATTTT
-	-	12	TRBV19	TRBJ2-5	CASSIGSGTQYF	TGTGCCAGTAGTATCGGGTCGGGGACCCAGTACTTC
once	TRBD1	15	TRBV9	TRBJ1-2	CASSETGAQIYGYTF	TGTGCCAGCAGCGAGACAGGGGCGCAAATCTATGGCTACACCTTC
once	-	15	TRBV5-4	TRBJ1-6	CASSRDSSYNSPLHF	TGTGCCAGCAGCCGAGACAGCTCCTATAATTCACCCCTCCACTTT
-	TRBD1	17	TRBV6-6	TRBJ1-6	CASSRGTGLSYNSPLHF	TGTGCCAGCAGTCGCGGGACAGGGTTATCCTATAATTCACCCCTCCACTTT
-	-	17	TRBV21-1	TRBJ1-1	CASSKVHLGTGYTEAFF	TGTGCCAGCAGCAAAGTACATCTTGGGACAGGGTACACTGAAGCTTTCTTT
-	TRBD2	16	TRBV4-2	TRBJ2-5	CASSQDPGLAFETQYF	TGTGCCAGCAGCCAAGATCCGGGACTAGCGTTTGAGACCCAGTACTTC
-	-	14	TRBV5-4	TRBJ1-1	CASSSPGMNTEAFF	TGTGCCAGCAGCTCCCCGGGGATGAACACTGAAGCTTTCTTT
-	TRBD2	18	TRBV30	TRBJ2-3	CAWSVWRTSGGATDTQYF	TGTGCCTGGAGTGTATGGCGGACTAGCGGGGGGGCCACAGATACGCAGTATTTT
-	TRBD2	16	TRBV7-9	TRBJ2-1	CASSSSGGASYNEQFF	TGTGCCAGCAGTTCCAGCGGGGGGGCCTCCTACAATGAGCAGTTCTTC
-	TRBD1	14	TRBV18	TRBJ1-1	CASNRQGRGTEAFF	TGTGCCAGCAACCGACAGGGGAGGGGCACTGAAGCTTTCTTT
-	-	13	TRBV6-5	TRBJ2-4	CASSYSIIGIQYF	TGTGCCAGCAGTTACTCGATAATCGGGATTCAGTACTTC
-	-	15	TRBV7-6	TRBJ2-2	CASSSQQENTGELFF	TGTGCCAGCAGCTCTCAACAGGAGAACACCGGGGAGCTGTTTTTT
-	-	15	TRBV10-2	TRBJ1-4	CASSRDRKPNEKLFF	TGCGCCAGCAGCCGCGACAGAAAGCCTAATGAAAAACTGTTTTTT
-	-	17	TRBV5-5	TRBJ2-6	CASSLNLPSSGANVLTF	TGTGCCAGCAGCTTGAATTTGCCCAGCTCTGGGGCCAACGTCCTGACTTTC
-	-	14	TRBV19	TRBJ1-4	CASQPWDTNEKLFF	TGTGCCAGTCAACCTTGGGACACCAATGAAAAACTGTTTTTT
-	TRBD2	14	TRBV2	TRBJ2-5	CASTTIAGEETQYF	TGTGCCAGCACGACAATAGCGGGAGAGGAGACCCAGTACTTC
-	-	17	TRBV28	TRBJ2-1	CASSLSFSGSLFNEQFF	TGTGCCAGCAGTCTTTCGTTTAGTGGGAGCTTGTTCAATGAGCAGTTCTTC
-	TRBD2	18	TRBV15	TRBJ2-5	CATSRDEAGLVFQETQYF	TGTGCCACCAGCAGAGATGAGGCGGGACTAGTCTTCCAAGAGACCCAGTACTTC
once	-	19	TRBV6-6	TRBJ1-3	CASRRLPHPGVTSGNTIYF	TGTGCCAGCAGGCGACTACCCCATCCCGGGGTTACCTCTGGAAACACCATATATTTT
-	TRBD2	16	TRBV7-9	TRBJ2-3	CASSLRGGRSTDTQYF	TGTGCCAGCAGCCTACGGGGGGGCAGGAGCACAGATACGCAGTATTTT
-	-	16	TRBV6-5	TRBJ2-7	CASSYRAGTIQYEQYF	TGTGCCAGCAGTTATAGGGCGGGGACGATTCAGTACGAGCAGTACTTC
-	-	14	TRBV4-1	TRBJ2-7	CASSQQTGLYEQYF	TGCGCCAGCAGCCAACAGACAGGACTCTACGAGCAGTACTTC
-	TRBD1	13	TRBV6-6	TRBJ1-5	CASTITGAQPQHF	TGTGCCAGCACCATTACAGGGGCTCAGCCCCAGCATTTT